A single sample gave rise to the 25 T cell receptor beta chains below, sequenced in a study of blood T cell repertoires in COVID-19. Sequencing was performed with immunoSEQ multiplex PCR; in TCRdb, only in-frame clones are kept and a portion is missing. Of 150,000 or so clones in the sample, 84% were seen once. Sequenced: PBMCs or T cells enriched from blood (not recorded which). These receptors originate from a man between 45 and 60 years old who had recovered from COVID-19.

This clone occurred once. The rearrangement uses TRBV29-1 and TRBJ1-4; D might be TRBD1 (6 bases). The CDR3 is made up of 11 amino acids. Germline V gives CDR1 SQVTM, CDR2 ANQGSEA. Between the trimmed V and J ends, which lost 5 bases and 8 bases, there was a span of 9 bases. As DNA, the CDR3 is TGCAGCGTTCGACAGGCAGAAAAACTGTTTTTT. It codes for CSVRQAEKLFF. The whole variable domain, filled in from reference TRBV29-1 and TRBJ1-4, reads SAVISQKPSRDICQRGTSLTIQCQVDSQVTMMFWYRQQPGQSLTLIATANQGSEATYESGFVIDKFPISRPNLTFSTLTVSNMSPEDSSIYLCSVRQAEKLFFGSGTQLSVL.

This CDR3 is CAISESIAGGRTDTQYF. CDR3 coding DNA: TGTGCCATCAGTGAGTCGATCGCCGGGGGGAGGACAGATACGCAGTATTTT. This chain connects TRBV10-3 to TRBJ2-3; TRBD2 aligns across 7 bases. Germline V CDR1 and CDR2: ENHRY, SYGVKD. V gave up 0 bases and J gave up 3 bases; unmatched junction bases: 9. This CDR3 region has 17 residues.

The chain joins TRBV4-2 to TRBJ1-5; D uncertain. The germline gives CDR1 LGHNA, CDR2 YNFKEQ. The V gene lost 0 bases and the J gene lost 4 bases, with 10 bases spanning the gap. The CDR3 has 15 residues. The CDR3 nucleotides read TGTGCCAGCAGCCAAGAGCGGGGTGGGAATCAGCCCCAGCATTTT. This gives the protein CASSQERGGNQPQHF.

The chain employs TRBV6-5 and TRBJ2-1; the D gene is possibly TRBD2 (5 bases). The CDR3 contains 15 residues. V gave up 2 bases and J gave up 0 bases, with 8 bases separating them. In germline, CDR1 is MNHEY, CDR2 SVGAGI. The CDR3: CASSYPGSSYNEQFF. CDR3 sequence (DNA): TGTGCCAGCAGTTACCCGGGGTCCTCCTACAATGAGCAGTTCTTC.

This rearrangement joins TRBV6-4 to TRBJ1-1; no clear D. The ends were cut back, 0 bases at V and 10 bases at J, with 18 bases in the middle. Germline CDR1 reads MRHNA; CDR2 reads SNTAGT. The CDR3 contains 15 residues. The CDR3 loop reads CASSDSADYHSRAFF. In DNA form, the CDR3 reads TGTGCCAGCAGTGACTCCGCAGACTACCATTCACGAGCTTTCTTT.

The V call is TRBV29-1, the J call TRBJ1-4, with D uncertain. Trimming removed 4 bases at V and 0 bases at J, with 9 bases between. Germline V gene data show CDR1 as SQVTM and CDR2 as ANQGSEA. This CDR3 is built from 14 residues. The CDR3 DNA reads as TGCAGCGTTGGTTTCCTTTCAACTAATGAAAAACTGTTTTTT. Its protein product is CSVGFLSTNEKLFF.

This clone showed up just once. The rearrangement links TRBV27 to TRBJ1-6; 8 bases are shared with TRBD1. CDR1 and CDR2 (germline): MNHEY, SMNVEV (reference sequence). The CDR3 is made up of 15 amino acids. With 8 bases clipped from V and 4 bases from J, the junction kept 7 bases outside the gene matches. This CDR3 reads CASGVGDRYNSPLHF. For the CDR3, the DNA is TGTGCCAGCGGAGTGGGGGACAGGTATAATTCACCCCTCCACTTT.

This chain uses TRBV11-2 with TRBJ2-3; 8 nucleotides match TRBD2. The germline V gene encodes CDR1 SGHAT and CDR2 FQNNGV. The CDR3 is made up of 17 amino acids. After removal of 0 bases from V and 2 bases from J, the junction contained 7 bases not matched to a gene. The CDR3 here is CASSLDRVSGATDTQYF. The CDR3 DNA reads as TGTGCCAGCAGCTTAGATCGGGTTAGCGGGGCCACAGATACGCAGTATTTT.

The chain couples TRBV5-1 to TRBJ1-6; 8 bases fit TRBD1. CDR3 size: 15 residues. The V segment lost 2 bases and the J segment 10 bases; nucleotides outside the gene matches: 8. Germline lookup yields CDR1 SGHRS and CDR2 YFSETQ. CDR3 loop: CASSLTGTGRSPLHF. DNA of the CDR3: TGCGCCAGCAGCTTAACCGGGACAGGTAGATCACCCCTCCACTTT.

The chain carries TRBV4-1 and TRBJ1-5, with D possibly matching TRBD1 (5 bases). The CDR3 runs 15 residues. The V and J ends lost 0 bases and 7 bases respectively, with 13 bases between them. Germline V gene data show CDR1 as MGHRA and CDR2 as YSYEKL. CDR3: CASSQDGGKWQPQHF. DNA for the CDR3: TGCGCCAGCAGCCAAGATGGGGGGAAGTGGCAGCCCCAGCATTTT.

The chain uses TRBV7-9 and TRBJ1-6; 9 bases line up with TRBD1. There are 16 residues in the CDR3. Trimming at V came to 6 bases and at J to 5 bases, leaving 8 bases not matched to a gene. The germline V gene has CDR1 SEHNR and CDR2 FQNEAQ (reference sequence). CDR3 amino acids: CASRGGQGNNNSPLHF. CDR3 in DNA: TGTGCCAGCAGGGGGGGACAGGGAAATAATAATTCACCCCTCCACTTT.

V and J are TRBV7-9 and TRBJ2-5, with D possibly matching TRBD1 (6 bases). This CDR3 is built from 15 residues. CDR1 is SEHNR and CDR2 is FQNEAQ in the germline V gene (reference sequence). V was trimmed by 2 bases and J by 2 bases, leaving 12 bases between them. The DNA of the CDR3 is TGTGCCAGCAGCTTAACAGGGTTCAAACAAGAGACCCAGTACTTC. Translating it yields CASSLTGFKQETQYF.

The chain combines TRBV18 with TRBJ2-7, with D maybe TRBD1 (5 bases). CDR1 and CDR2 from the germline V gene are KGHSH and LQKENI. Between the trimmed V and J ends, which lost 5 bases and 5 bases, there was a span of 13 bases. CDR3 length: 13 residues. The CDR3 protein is CASSGSQGNEQYF. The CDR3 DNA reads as TGTGCCAGCTCAGGAAGCCAGGGAAACGAGCAGTACTTC. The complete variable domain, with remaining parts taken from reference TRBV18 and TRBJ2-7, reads NAGVMQNPRHLVRRRGQEARLRCSPMKGHSHVYWYRQLPEEGLKFMVYLQKENIIDESGMPKERFSAEFPKEGPSILRIQQVVRGDSAAYFCASSGSQGNEQYFGPGTRLTVT.

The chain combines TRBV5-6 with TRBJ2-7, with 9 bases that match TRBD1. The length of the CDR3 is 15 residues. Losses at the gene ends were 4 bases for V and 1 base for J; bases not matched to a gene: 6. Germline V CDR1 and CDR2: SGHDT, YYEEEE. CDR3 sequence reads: CASSPGTGYSYEQYF. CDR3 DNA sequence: TGTGCCAGCAGCCCCGGGACAGGGTATTCCTACGAGCAGTACTTC.

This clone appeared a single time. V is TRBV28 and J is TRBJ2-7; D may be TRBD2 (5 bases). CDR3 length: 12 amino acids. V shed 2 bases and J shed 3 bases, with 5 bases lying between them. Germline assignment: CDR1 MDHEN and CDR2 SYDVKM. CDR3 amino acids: CASSLEGYEQYF. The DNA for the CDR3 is TGTGCCAGCAGTTTAGAGGGCTACGAGCAGTACTTC.

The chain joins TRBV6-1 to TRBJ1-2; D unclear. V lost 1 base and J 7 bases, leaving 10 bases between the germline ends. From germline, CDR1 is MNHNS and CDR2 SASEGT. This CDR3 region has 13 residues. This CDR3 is CASSEGQRLGYTF. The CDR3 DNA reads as TGTGCCAGCAGTGAAGGACAACGTCTTGGCTACACCTTC.

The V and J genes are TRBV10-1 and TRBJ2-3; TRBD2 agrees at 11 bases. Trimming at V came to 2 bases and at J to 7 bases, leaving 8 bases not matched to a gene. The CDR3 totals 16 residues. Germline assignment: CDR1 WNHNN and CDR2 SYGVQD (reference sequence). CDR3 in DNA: TGCGCCAGCAGTGAGGGGGCTAGCGGGGGGCCGTATACGCAGTATTTT. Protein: CASSEGASGGPYTQYF.

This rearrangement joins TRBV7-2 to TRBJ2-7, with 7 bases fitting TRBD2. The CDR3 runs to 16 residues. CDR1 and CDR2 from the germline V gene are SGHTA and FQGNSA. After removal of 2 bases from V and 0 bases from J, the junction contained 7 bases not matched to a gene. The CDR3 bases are TGTGCCAGCAGCTTAAGGGCGGGGGAGAGCTCCTACGAGCAGTACTTC. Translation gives CASSLRAGESSYEQYF. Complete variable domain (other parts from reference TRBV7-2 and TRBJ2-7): GAGVSQSPSNKVTEKGKDVELRCDPISGHTALYWYRQSLGQGLEFLIYFQGNSAPDKSGLPSDRFSAERTGGSVSTLTIQRTQQEDSAVYLCASSLRAGESSYEQYFGPGTRLTVT.

The CDR3 DNA is TGTGCCAGCAGCCCAGGGACACTTATCTCTGATGAAGCTTTCTTT. This codes for CASSPGTLISDEAFF. V and J are TRBV7-9 and TRBJ1-1; a possible D gene is TRBD1 (6 bases). The V end lost 5 bases, the J end lost 7 bases, and 20 bases lay between the germline ends. This CDR3 region has 15 residues. Germline loops: CDR1 SEHNR, CDR2 FQNEAQ (reference sequence). Filled out from reference TRBV7-9 and TRBJ1-1, the complete variable domain reads DTGVSQNPRHKITKRGQNVTFRCDPISEHNRLYWYRQTLGQGPEFLTYFQNEAQLEKSRLLSDRFSAERPKGSFSTLEIQRTEQGDSAMYLCASSPGTLISDEAFFGQGTRLTVV.

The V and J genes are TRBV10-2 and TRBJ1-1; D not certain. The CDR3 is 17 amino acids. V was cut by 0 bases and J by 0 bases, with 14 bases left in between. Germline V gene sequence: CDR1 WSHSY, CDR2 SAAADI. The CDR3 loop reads CASSESIGITMNTEAFF. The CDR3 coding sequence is TGCGCCAGCAGTGAGTCTATTGGCATTACCATGAACACTGAAGCTTTCTTT.

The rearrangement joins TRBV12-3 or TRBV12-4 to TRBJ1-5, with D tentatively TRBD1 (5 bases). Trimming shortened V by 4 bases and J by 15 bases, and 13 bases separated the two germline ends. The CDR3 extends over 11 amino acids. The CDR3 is CASSSQGKRHF. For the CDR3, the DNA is TGTGCCAGCAGTTCTCAGGGAAAACGGCATTTT.

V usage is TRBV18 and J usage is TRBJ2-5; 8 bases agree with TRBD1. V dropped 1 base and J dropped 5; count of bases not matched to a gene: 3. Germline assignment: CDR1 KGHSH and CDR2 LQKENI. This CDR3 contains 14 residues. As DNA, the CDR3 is TGTGCCAGCTCACCACGACAGGGGCAGGAGACCCAGTACTTC. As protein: CASSPRQGQETQYF.

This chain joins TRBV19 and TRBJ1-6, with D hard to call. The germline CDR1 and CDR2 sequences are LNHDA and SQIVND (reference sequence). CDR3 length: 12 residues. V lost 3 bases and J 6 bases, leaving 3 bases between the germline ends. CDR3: CASSMSNSPLHF. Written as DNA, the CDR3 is TGTGCCAGTAGTATGAGTAATTCACCCCTCCACTTT.

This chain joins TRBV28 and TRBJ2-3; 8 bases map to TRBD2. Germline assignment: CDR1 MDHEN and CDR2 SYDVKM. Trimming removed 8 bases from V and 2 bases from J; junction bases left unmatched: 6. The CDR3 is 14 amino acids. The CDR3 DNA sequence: TGTGCCAGCCGAGAAGCGGGGGCCACAGATACGCAGTATTTT. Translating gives CASREAGATDTQYF.

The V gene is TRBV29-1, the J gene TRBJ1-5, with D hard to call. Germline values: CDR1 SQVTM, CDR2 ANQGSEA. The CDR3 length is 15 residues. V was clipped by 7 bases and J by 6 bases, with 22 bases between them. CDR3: CSAHPERKGIQPQHF. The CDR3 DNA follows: TGCAGCGCCCACCCCGAGCGGAAGGGTATTCAGCCCCAGCATTTT.